This T cell receptor (beta chain) derives from a study of T-cell memory formation after mild COVID-19. CDR3 length: 15 amino acids. CDR1 SGDLS and CDR2 YYNGEE come from the germline V gene. Germline trimming cut 3 bases from V and 0 bases from J; bases unmatched to any gene: 2. TCRdb ran MiXCR on the 5' RACE reads and lists one entry per CDR3 protein. The sample has 68,000 or so distinct CDR3 sequences; over 15% are singletons. Material: PBMCs or a T cell subset sorted from them (not recorded which). The chain couples TRBV9 to TRBJ2-3; 9 positions match TRBD2. The clonotype originates from an adult woman who had mild COVID-19 (a few samples of this study predate the infection). Cell type and time point are not known. Here the CDR3 DNA reads TGTGCCAGCAGCGCTAGCGGGACTAGCACAGATACGCAGTATTTT. Protein: CASSASGTSTDTQYF.